This T cell receptor (beta chain) was recorded in a study of spatial heterogeneity in lung cancer. Study observations and caveats: Blood showed ubiquitous tumor TCRs more often at resection than at routine follow-up.

The germline V gene encodes CDR1 SGHVS and CDR2 FQNEAQ. There are 19 residues in the CDR3. V was shortened by 2 bases and J by 0 bases, with 22 bases between the two germline ends. TCRdb re-called the 5' RACE reads through MiXCR, storing one row per CDR3 protein. The sample has 24,000 or so distinct CDR3 sequences, 6.9% seen once; the top ten hold roughly an eighth. On this clonotype itself: Its antigen is not known.

Noted time point: sample taken at primary tumor resection. Whole RNA from tumor, nontumor lung or frozen PBMC was sequenced unsorted. V is TRBV7-8 and J is TRBJ1-1; maybe TRBD1 (6 bases). Specimen: PBMCs, collected at surgery. This receptor was obtained from a male donor with early-stage non-small cell lung cancer. In DNA form, the CDR3 reads TGTGCCAGCAGCTTATTTGGACAGACTGTCCTTGGTGTGAACACTGAAGCTTTCTTT. Protein: CASSLFGQTVLGVNTEAFF.